One and the same sample provided the 28 T cell receptor beta chains below, sequenced in a study of CD8 T cells in Susac syndrome. Reverse transcription of about 0.5 to 1 ug RNA used random hexamers. TCRdb re-called the immunoSEQ multiplex PCR reads with MiXCR, one entry per CDR3 protein. Of fewer than 150,000 distinct CDR3 sequences in the sample, roughly 93% were seen once. The specimen sequenced was CD4+ T cells from PBMCs. Source of these receptors: a human donor with multiple sclerosis.

In regard to this clonotype: One end of the junction fails to match germline, which may point to a read error. The chain is built from TRBV19 and TRBJ1-1, with D perhaps TRBD1 (5 bases). CDR1 and CDR2 (germline): LNHDA, SQIVND (reference sequence). There are 13 residues in the CDR3. This chain's CDR3 is CASRIDRFTEAFF. CDR3 nucleotide sequence: TGTGCCAGTAGGATAGACAGATTTACTGAAGCTTTCTTT.

The chain is built from TRBV20-1 and TRBJ1-2, with 10 bases aligning to TRBD1. After removal of 2 bases from V and 5 bases from J, the junction contained 5 bases not matched to a gene. This CDR3 is built from 14 residues. Germline V lookup: CDR1 DFQATT, CDR2 SNEGSKA (reference sequence). The CDR3 sequence: CSARTDRGGYGYTF. The CDR3 DNA follows: TGCAGTGCTAGAACGGACAGGGGGGGATATGGCTACACCTTC.

This chain links TRBV18 with TRBJ2-5, with D perhaps assigned TRBD1 or TRBD2 (5 bases each). The CDR3 has 14 residues. V dropped 2 bases and J dropped 5 bases, with 12 bases sitting between them. Per the germline V gene, CDR1 is KGHSH and CDR2 is LQKENI. As DNA, the CDR3 is TGTGCCAGCTCACCAGGGGGATTCGGGGAGACCCAGTACTTC. This gives the protein CASSPGGFGETQYF.

This chain connects TRBV11-2 to TRBJ1-5; D not resolved. V lost 5 bases and J 0 bases, leaving 8 bases between the germline ends. The CDR3 totals 14 residues. The germline V gene has CDR1 SGHAT and CDR2 FQNNGV. The CDR3 DNA reads as TGTGCCAGCAGCCCTGGATATAGCAATCAGCCCCAGCATTTT. Amino acid sequence: CASSPGYSNQPQHF.

The J gene is TRBJ1-1, the V gene TRBV27, with 9 bases fitting TRBD1. Germline V gene lookup returns CDR1 MNHEY and CDR2 SMNVEV (reference sequence). The V segment lost 5 bases and the J segment 0 bases; nucleotides outside the gene matches: 7. CDR3 size: 16 residues. CDR3 DNA: TGTGCCAGCAGTCCCGGGACAGGGTACATGAACACTGAAGCTTTCTTT. Translation gives CASSPGTGYMNTEAFF.

The chain recombines TRBV3-1 with TRBJ2-1; 9 bases are shared with TRBD1. The ends lost 1 base at V and 6 bases at J; junction bases unmatched: 4. The CDR3 contains 15 residues. Germline lookup yields CDR1 LGHDT and CDR2 YNNKEL (reference sequence). For the CDR3, the DNA is TGTGCCAGCAGCCAAGGGACAGGGGTCGGCAATGAGCAGTTCTTC. Translating gives CASSQGTGVGNEQFF.

CDR3 nucleotide sequence: TGTGCCAGCAGCTCGTGGACTGATCTTTTAACGGGGCCCCAGCATTTT. It codes for CASSSWTDLLTGPQHF. The chain combines TRBV7-2 with TRBJ1-5; D remains ambiguous. The CDR3 is made up of 16 amino acids. Germline-derived CDR1 and CDR2 are SGHTA and FQGNSA. V lost 4 bases, J lost 9 bases, and 22 bases lay in between.

V usage is TRBV11-3 and J usage is TRBJ1-3; a weak D match, TRBD1 (6 bases). Looked up from germline, CDR1 is SGHNT and CDR2 is YENEEA. Trimming left V 0 bases short and J 0 bases short, with 9 bases between. The CDR3 runs to 16 residues. CDR3 sequence (DNA): TGTGCCAGCAGCTTAGACCCGGGACACTCTGGAAACACCATATATTTT. Its translation: CASSLDPGHSGNTIYF.

The chain recombines TRBV6-2 or TRBV6-3 with TRBJ2-2; 9 bases are shared with TRBD2. V shed 6 bases, J shed 0 bases, and the junction held 2 bases outside the gene matches. Germline CDR1 is MNHEY and CDR2 is SVGEGT. This CDR3 region has 15 residues. DNA of the CDR3: TGTGCCAGCAGACGCGGGGGGGCGAACACCGGGGAGCTGTTTTTT. It translates to CASRRGGANTGELFF.

V usage is TRBV5-1 and J usage is TRBJ1-2, with no clear D. The CDR3 totals 17 residues. The V and J ends lost 0 bases and 8 bases respectively, with 23 bases between them. Per the germline V gene, CDR1 is SGHRS and CDR2 is YFSETQ. CDR3 DNA sequence: TGCGCCAGCAGCTTGGGGCTGGTAGGGCCCAATTTCGGGGGCTACACCTTC. Translated: CASSLGLVGPNFGGYTF.

This clonotype turned up a few times. This chain links TRBV29-1 with TRBJ1-2; a possible D gene is TRBD1 (5 bases). The CDR3 totals 13 residues. The V end was cut by 1 base, the J end by 4 bases, with 10 bases between. Germline V CDR1 and CDR2: SQVTM, ANQGSEA. The CDR3 region is CSVEVSGPYGYTF. The CDR3, as DNA: TGCAGCGTTGAAGTCTCGGGGCCCTATGGCTACACCTTC. Looking up the rest from reference TRBV29-1 and TRBJ1-2 gives the full variable domain: SAVISQKPSRDICQRGTSLTIQCQVDSQVTMMFWYRQQPGQSLTLIATANQGSEATYESGFVIDKFPISRPNLTFSTLTVSNMSPEDSSIYLCSVEVSGPYGYTFGSGTRLTVV.

The V and J genes are TRBV5-1 and TRBJ1-2; maybe TRBD1 (5 bases). Trimming shortened V by 5 bases and J by 2 bases, and 13 bases separated the two germline ends. This CDR3 has 14 amino acids. CDR1 is SGHRS, CDR2 YFSETQ, per germline. The CDR3 reads CASRLMTENYGYTF. The CDR3 DNA reads TGCGCCAGCAGACTAATGACAGAAAACTATGGCTACACCTTC.

This chain joins TRBV19 and TRBJ1-5, with 9 positions matching TRBD1. The CDR3 is 15 residues long. CDR1 is LNHDA and CDR2 is SQIVND in the germline V gene (reference sequence). With V trimmed by 4 bases and J by 4 bases, 5 bases remained unmatched. The chain's CDR3 is CASSTTGGRNQPQHF. In DNA form, the CDR3 reads TGTGCCAGTAGTACTACAGGGGGCCGGAATCAGCCCCAGCATTTT.

The CDR3 nucleotides read TGTGCCACCAGTGACCGGGACAGGGGGCGGGATACGCAGTATTTT. Translated: CATSDRDRGRDTQYF. The chain uses TRBV24-1 and TRBJ2-3; 12 bases agree with TRBD1. The V segment lost 4 bases and the J segment 6 bases; nucleotides outside the gene matches: 4. Germline V lookup: CDR1 KGHDR, CDR2 SFDVKD. The CDR3 spans 15 residues.

This chain links TRBV25-1 with TRBJ2-7, with TRBD2 as a possible D gene (7 bases). The CDR3 consists of 13 residues. V shed 4 bases and J shed 6 bases, with 13 bases lying between them. Germline V gene sequence: CDR1 MGHDK, CDR2 SYGVNS. The CDR3 sequence is CASSVAGAFEQYF. In DNA form, the CDR3 reads TGTGCCAGCAGTGTGGCGGGGGCGTTCGAGCAGTACTTC.

This chain uses TRBV20-1 with TRBJ2-1; TRBD1 agrees at 11 bases. The CDR3 loop spans 14 amino acids. Looked up from germline, CDR1 is DFQATT and CDR2 is SNEGSKA (reference sequence). Trimming took 5 bases from V and 4 from J; bases not matched to a gene: 4. CDR3 amino acids: CSAYGQGAYNEQFF. In DNA, the CDR3 is TGCAGTGCTTATGGACAGGGGGCTTACAATGAGCAGTTCTTC.

In this sample, this clonotype turned up once. The rearrangement links TRBV12-5 to TRBJ2-5; D gene unclear. The CDR3 consists of 11 residues. Looked up from germline, CDR1 is LGHNT and CDR2 is FRNRAP. Trimming left V 1 base short and J 3 bases short, with 0 bases between. The DNA for the CDR3 is TGTGCTAGTGGTTTGGAAGAGACCCAGTACTTC. Residues: CASGLEETQYF.

This chain connects TRBV11-1 to TRBJ1-1; TRBD1 agrees at 8 bases. Germline V gives CDR1 SGHAT, CDR2 FQDESV (reference sequence). J was trimmed by 5 bases and V by 5 bases; bases with no gene match: 4. This CDR3 has 13 residues. This chain's CDR3 is CASSRRTGTEAFF. The CDR3 nucleotides read TGTGCCAGCAGCCGCAGGACAGGGACTGAAGCTTTCTTT.

This chain links TRBV15 with TRBJ1-5, with 8 bases aligning to TRBD1. This CDR3 contains 15 residues. The V gene end was trimmed by 0 bases and the J gene end by 7 bases; junction bases not matched to a gene: 5. CDR1 is LNHNV and CDR2 is YYDKDF in the germline V gene (reference sequence). The CDR3 loop reads CATSRDQGARQPQHF. The CDR3 region has the DNA TGTGCCACCAGCAGAGATCAGGGGGCAAGGCAGCCCCAGCATTTT.

This clonotype was recorded once. The chain couples TRBV20-1 to TRBJ1-1, with D unresolved. The germline gives CDR1 DFQATT, CDR2 SNEGSKA (reference sequence). CDR3 length: 11 amino acids. The V end lost 0 bases, the J end lost 6 bases, and 5 bases lay between the germline ends. CDR3 nucleotide sequence: TGCAGTGCTAGAGAATACTCTGAAGCTTTCTTT. This translates into CSAREYSEAFF.

This chain connects TRBV7-8 to TRBJ2-1; TRBD1 matches at 9 bases. V was clipped by 1 base and J by 4 bases; unmatched bases: 5. The CDR3 is made up of 16 amino acids. The germline V gene has CDR1 SGHVS and CDR2 FQNEAQ. The CDR3 coding sequence is TGTGCCAGCAGCTTAGAGGGGACAGGGAGTTACAATGAGCAGTTCTTC. Protein product: CASSLEGTGSYNEQFF.

J is TRBJ1-6 and V is TRBV19, with a weak D call TRBD1 (5 bases). Trimming took off 5 bases at V and 11 bases at J, with 13 bases between the two ends. The CDR3 totals 13 residues. Germline V gives CDR1 LNHDA, CDR2 SQIVND (reference sequence). The DNA for the CDR3 is TGTGCCAGTAGTTATGGTGAAGGGGCACCCCTCCACTTT. Its protein is CASSYGEGAPLHF.

The chain has TRBV7-8 and TRBJ1-6; TRBD1 is a possible D gene (6 bases). The CDR3 spans 15 residues. Trimming pared 5 bases from V and 7 bases from J, leaving 15 bases between. In germline, CDR1 is SGHVS, CDR2 FQNEAQ. This CDR3 reads CASSIQGGINSPLHF. CDR3 coding DNA: TGTGCCAGCAGCATACAGGGAGGGATAAATTCACCCCTCCACTTT.

The V gene is TRBV9, the J gene TRBJ2-6; D not certain. Per germline, CDR1 SGDLS and CDR2 YYNGEE. Trimming shortened V by 6 bases and J by 0 bases, and 10 bases separated the two germline ends. The CDR3 has 15 amino acids. DNA for the CDR3: TGTGCCAGCACCCGGCTGGGCTCTGGGGCCAACGTCCTGACTTTC. This codes for CASTRLGSGANVLTF.

The V call is TRBV2, the J call TRBJ1-5; 7 bases agree with TRBD1. The trim removed 4 bases at V and 15 bases at J, leaving 6 bases unmatched. Germline V gives CDR1 SNHLY, CDR2 FYNNEI. The CDR3 covers 11 residues. The CDR3 coding sequence is TGTGCCAGCAGTGCGGCCGGGACAGCGCATTTT. It is translated as CASSAAGTAHF.

The CDR3: CAWGKNTEAFF. The CDR3 nucleotides read TGTGCCTGGGGAAAGAACACTGAAGCTTTCTTT. The chain links TRBV30 to TRBJ1-1; D remains unclear. The CDR3 is made up of 11 amino acids. CDR1 and CDR2 (germline): GTSNPN, SVGIG (reference sequence). Trimming left V 5 bases short and J 1 base short, with 5 bases between.

The gene calls are TRBV5-1 and TRBJ1-2; 8 bases are shared with TRBD1. The junction had 8 bases not matched to a gene; V was cut back by 0 bases and J by 4 bases. The CDR3 is made up of 16 amino acids. Germline lookup yields CDR1 SGHRS and CDR2 YFSETQ. The CDR3 DNA is TGCGCCAGCAGCTTGGCCGGACAGGGTACTTTCTATGGCTACACCTTC. This translates into CASSLAGQGTFYGYTF.

The rearrangement joins TRBV7-3 to TRBJ1-1, with TRBD1 as a possible D gene (5 bases). The CDR3 has 15 amino acids. With 6 bases removed from V and 1 base from J, the gap between germline ends came to 15 bases. Germline CDR1 and CDR2: SGHTA and FQGTGA. CDR3 residues: CASRSQGGWNTEAFF. Written as DNA, the CDR3 is TGTGCCAGCAGGTCCCAGGGTGGTTGGAACACTGAAGCTTTCTTT.